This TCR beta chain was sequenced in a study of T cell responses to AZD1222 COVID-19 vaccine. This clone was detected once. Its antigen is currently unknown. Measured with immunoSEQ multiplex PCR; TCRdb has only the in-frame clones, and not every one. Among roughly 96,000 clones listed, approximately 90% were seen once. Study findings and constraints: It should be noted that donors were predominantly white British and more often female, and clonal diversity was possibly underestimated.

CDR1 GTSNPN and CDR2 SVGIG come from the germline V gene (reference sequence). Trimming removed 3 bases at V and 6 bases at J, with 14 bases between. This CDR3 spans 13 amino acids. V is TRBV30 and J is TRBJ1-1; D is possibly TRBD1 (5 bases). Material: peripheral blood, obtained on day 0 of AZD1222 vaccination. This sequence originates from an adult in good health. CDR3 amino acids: CAWSGQGASEAFF. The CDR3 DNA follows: TGTGCCTGGAGCGGGCAAGGGGCCTCTGAAGCTTTCTTT. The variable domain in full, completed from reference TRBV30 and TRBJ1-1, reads SQTIHQWPATLVQPVGSPLSLECTVEGTSNPNLYWYRQAAGRGLQLLFYSVGIGQISSEVPQNLSASRPQDRQFILSSKKLLLSDSGFYLCAWSGQGASEAFFGQGTRLTVV.